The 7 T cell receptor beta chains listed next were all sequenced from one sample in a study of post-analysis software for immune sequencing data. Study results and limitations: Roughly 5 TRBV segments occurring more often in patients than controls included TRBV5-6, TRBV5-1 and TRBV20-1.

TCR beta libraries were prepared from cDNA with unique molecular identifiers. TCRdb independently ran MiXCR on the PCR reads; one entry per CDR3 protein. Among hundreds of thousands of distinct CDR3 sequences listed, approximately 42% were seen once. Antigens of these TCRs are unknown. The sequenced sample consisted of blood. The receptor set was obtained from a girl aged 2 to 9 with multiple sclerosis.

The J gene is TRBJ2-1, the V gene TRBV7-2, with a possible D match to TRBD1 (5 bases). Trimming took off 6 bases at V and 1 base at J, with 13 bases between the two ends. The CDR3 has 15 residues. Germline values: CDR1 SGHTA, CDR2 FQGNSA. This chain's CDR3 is CASSFDRGSYNEQFF. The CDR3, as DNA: TGTGCCAGCAGTTTCGACAGAGGATCCTACAATGAGCAGTTCTTC.

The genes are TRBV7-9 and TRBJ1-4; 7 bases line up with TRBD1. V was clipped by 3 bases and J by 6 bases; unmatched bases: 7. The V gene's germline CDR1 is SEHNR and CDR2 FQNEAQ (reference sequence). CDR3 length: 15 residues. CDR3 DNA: TGTGCCAGCAGCTTTATCAGGGGGAATGATGAAAAACTGTTTTTT. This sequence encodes CASSFIRGNDEKLFF.

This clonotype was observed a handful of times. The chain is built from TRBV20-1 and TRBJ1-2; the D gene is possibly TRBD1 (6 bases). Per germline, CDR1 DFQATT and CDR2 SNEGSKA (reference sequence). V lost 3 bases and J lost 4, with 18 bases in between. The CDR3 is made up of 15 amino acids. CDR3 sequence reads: CSASGSRDTIYGYTF. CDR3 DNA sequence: TGCAGTGCTAGTGGTTCCCGGGACACGATCTATGGCTACACCTTC.

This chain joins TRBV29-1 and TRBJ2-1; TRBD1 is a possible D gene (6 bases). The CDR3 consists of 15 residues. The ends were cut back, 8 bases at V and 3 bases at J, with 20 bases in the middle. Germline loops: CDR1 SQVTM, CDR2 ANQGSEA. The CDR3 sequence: CSSESSGVDYNEQFF. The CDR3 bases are TGCAGCTCAGAGAGTTCAGGGGTCGACTACAATGAGCAGTTCTTC.

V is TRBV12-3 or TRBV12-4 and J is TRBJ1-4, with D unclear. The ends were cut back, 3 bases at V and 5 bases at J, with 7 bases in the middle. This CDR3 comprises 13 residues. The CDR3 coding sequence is TGTGCCAGCAGTTTCGGGTCCAATGAAAAACTGTTTTTT. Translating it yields CASSFGSNEKLFF.

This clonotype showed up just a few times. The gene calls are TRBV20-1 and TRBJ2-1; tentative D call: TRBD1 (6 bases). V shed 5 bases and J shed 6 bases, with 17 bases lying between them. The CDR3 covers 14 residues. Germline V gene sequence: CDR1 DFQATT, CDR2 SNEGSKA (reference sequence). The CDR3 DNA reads TGCAGTGCTCCTCCGACAGGTTTTCCCAATGAGCAGTTCTTC. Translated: CSAPPTGFPNEQFF.

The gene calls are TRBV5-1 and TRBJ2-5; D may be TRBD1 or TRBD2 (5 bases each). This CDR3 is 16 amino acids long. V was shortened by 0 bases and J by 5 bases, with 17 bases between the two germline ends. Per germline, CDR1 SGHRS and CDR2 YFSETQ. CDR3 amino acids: CASSLVGASLTETQYF. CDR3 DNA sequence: TGCGCCAGCAGCTTGGTCGGGGCGTCATTGACGGAGACCCAGTACTTC.